Sequencing of this T cell receptor beta chain was carried out in a study of cytomegalovirus exposure and HLA in healthy donors. In the PCR, 60 Vbeta and 13 Jbeta primers were used. Clones were sequenced by immunoSEQ multiplex PCR, and TCRdb holds only the in-frame ones, with some missing. The sample lists about 130,000 clones, 60% to 80% occurring once. The CDR3 is 16 residues long. Trimming removed 2 bases from V and 6 bases from J; junction bases left unmatched: 6. CDR1 is KGHSH and CDR2 is LQKENI in the germline V gene. The specimen was PBMCs. The chain is built from TRBV18 and TRBJ2-7; 14 bases are shared with TRBD2. The origin of this receptor is a female donor in good health and CMV-seronegative. CDR3 region: CASSPRGLAGEGEQYF. The CDR3 DNA reads TGTGCCAGCTCACCAAGGGGACTAGCGGGAGAGGGCGAGCAGTACTTC.